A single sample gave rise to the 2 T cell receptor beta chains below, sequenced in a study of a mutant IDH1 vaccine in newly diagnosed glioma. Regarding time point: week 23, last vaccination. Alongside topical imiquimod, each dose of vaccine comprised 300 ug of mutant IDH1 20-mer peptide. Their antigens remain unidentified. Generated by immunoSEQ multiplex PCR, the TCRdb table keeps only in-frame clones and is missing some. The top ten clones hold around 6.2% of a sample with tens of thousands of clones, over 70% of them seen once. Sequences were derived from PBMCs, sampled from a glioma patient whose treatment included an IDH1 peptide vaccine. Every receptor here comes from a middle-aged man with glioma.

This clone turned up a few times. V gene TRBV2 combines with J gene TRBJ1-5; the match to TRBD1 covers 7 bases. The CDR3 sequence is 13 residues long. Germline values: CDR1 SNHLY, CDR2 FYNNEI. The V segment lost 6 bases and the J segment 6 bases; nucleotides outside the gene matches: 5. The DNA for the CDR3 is TGTGCCAGCAGATTGACAGGGATTCAGCCCCAGCATTTT. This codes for CASRLTGIQPQHF.

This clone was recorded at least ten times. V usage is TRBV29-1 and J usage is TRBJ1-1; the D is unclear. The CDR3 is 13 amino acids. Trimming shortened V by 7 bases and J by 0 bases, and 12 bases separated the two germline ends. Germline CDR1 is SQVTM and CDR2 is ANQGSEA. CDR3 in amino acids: CSARTHLNTEAFF. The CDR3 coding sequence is TGCAGCGCCAGGACTCACCTGAACACTGAAGCTTTCTTT.